This T cell receptor (beta chain) was recovered during a study of control samples from healthy donors and cancer patients. Method: immunoSEQ multiplex PCR; TCRdb's copy keeps in-frame clones and lacks some. The profile shows 40,000 to 55,000 clones, more than 65% of them singletons. The CDR3 contains 15 residues. Germline CDR1 is LNHDA and CDR2 is SQIVND (reference sequence). V trimming: 5 bases; J trimming: 2 bases; junction bases outside the gene matches: 7. This TCR came from a male donor with melanoma. The chain employs TRBV19 and TRBJ2-7; 9 bases align to TRBD1. Sequencing was performed on formalin-fixed, paraffin-embedded tissue. In DNA, the CDR3 is TGTGCCAGTAGTCCCGGGACAGGGAAAACCTACGAGCAGTACTTC. As protein: CASSPGTGKTYEQYF.